This TCR beta chain emerged from a study of T cells in localized non-small cell lung cancer. As for this clone: Its antigen is still unknown.

Repertoires were generated with immunoSEQ multiplex PCR, while TCRdb's copy carries only in-frame clones and drops some. The table includes over 25,000 clones, around 73% detected once. Study observations and caveats: Researchers found a median around 59 of the top 100 tumor clones in adjacent lung. Higher blood T cell density tracked longer overall survival.

The germline V gene has CDR1 SGDLS and CDR2 YYNGEE. Trimming cost V 4 bases and J 3 bases; bases outside gene matches: 2. This CDR3 comprises 14 residues. The J gene is TRBJ2-7, the V gene TRBV9; TRBD2 matches 12 bases. The TCR comes from a male donor aged 60 or over with stage II squamous cell lung carcinoma. The material was peripheral blood, obtained before any cancer treatment. The CDR3 coding sequence is TGTGCCAGCAGCCCGGGACTAGCGGGCTACGAGCAGTACTTC. Its translation: CASSPGLAGYEQYF.